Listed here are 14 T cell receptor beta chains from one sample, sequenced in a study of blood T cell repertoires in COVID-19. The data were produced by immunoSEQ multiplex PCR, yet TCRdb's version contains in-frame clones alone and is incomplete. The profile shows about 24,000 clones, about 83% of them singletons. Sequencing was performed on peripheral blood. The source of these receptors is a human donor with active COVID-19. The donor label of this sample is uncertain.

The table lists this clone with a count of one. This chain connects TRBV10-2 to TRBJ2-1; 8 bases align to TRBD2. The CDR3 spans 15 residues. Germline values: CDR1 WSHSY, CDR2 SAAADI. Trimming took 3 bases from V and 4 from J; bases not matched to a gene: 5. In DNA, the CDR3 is TGCGCCAGCAGTGAATTAGCGGGGATATACAATGAGCAGTTCTTC. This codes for CASSELAGIYNEQFF.

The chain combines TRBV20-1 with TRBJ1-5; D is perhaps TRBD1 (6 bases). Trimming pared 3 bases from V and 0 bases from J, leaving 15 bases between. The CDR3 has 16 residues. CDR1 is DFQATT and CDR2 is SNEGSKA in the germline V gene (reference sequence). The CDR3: CSASPSGTSSNQPQHF. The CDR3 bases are TGCAGTGCTAGTCCCTCCGGGACAAGTAGCAATCAGCCCCAGCATTTT.

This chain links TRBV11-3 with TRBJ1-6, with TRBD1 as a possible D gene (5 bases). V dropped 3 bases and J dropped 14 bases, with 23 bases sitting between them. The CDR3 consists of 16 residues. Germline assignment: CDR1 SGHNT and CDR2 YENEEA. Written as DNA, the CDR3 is TGTGCCAGCAGCTTTAACAGACCCACAGGTCGGTCGGCCCTCCACTTT. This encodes CASSFNRPTGRSALHF.

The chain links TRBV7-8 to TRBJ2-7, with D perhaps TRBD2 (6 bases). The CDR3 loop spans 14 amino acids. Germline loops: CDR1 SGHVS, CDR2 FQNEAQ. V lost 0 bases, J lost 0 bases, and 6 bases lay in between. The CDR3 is CASSLATSSYEQYF. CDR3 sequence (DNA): TGTGCCAGCAGCTTAGCGACTAGCTCCTACGAGCAGTACTTC.

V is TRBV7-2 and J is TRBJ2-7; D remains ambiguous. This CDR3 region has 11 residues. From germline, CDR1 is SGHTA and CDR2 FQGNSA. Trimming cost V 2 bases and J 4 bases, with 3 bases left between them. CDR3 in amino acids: CASSLSYEQYF. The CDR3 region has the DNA TGTGCCAGCAGCTTATCTTACGAGCAGTACTTC.

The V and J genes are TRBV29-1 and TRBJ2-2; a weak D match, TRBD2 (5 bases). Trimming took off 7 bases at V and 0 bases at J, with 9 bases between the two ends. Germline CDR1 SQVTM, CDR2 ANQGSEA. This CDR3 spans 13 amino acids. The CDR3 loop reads CSAIGANTGELFF. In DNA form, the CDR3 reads TGCAGCGCGATCGGGGCGAACACCGGGGAGCTGTTTTTT.

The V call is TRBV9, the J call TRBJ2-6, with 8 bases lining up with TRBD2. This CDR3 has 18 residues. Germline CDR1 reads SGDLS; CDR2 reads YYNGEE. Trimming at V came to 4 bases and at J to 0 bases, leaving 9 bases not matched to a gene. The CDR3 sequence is CASSLTIAGSSGANVLTF. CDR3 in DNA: TGTGCCAGCAGCCTGACTATAGCGGGGAGCTCTGGGGCCAACGTCCTGACTTTC.

The CDR3 DNA follows: TGTGCCAGCAGCTTGGACTACGGGACTTTGCCCCAAAATACGCAGTATTTT. As protein: CASSLDYGTLPQNTQYF. The chain is built from TRBV5-4 and TRBJ2-3, with D perhaps matching TRBD2 (6 bases). Trimming removed 0 bases at V and 7 bases at J, with 21 bases between. The germline gives CDR1 SGHNT, CDR2 YYREEE (reference sequence). The CDR3 contains 17 residues.

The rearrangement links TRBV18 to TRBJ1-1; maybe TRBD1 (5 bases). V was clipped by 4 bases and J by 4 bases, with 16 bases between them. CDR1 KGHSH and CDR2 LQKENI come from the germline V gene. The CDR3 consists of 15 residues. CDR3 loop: CASSQGKNRPTEAFF. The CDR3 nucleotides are TGTGCCAGCTCACAAGGTAAAAACAGGCCCACTGAAGCTTTCTTT.

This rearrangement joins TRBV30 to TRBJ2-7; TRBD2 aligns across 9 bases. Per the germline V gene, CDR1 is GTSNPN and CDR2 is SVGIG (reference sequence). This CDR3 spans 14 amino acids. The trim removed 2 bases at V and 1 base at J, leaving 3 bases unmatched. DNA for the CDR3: TGTGCCTGGAGTCTTAGCGGGGGATCCTACGAGCAGTACTTC. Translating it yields CAWSLSGGSYEQYF.

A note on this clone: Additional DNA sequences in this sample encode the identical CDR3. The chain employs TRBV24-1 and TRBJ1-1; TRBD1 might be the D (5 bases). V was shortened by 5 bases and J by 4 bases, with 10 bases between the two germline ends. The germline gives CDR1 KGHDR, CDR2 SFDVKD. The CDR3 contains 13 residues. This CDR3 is CATSARAGTEAFF. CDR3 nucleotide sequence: TGTGCCACCAGTGCCAGGGCCGGCACTGAAGCTTTCTTT.

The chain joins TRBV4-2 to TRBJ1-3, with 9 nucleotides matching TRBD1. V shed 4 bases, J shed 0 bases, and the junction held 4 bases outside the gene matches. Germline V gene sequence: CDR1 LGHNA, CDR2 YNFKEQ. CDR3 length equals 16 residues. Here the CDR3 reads CASSPDRGSSGNTIYF. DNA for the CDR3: TGTGCCAGCAGCCCAGACAGGGGGAGCTCTGGAAACACCATATATTTT.

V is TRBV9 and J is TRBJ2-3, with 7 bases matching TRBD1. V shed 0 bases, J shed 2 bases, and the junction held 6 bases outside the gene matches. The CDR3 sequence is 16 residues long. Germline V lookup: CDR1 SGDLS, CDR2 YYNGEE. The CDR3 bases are TGTGCCAGCAGCGTAGGAGCCGGGACAGTCACAGATACGCAGTATTTT. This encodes CASSVGAGTVTDTQYF.

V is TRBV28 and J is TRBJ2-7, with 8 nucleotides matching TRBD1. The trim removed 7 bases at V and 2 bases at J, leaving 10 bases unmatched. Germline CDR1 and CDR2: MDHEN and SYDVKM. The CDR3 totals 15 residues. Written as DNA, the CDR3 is TGTGCCAGCACCGATGAGGCAGGGGGCACCTACGAGCAGTACTTC. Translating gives CASTDEAGGTYEQYF.